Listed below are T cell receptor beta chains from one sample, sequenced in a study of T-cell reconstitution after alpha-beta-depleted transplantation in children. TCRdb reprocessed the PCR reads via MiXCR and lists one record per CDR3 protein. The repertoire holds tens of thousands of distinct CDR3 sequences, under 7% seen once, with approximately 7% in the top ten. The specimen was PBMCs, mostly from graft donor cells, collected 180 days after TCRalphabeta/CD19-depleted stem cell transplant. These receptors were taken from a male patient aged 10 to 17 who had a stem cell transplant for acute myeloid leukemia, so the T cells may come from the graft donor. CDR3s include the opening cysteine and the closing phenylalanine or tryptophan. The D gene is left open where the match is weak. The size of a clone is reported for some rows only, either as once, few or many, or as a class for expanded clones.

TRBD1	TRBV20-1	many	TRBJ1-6	CSAVPGTGSNSPLHF	TGCAGTGCAGTACCTGGGACAGGCTCTAATTCACCCCTCCACTTT
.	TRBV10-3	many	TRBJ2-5	CAISESVGFQETQYF	TGTGCCATCAGTGAGTCGGTCGGGTTCCAAGAGACCCAGTACTTC
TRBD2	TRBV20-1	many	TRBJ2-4	CSASWGGGALNIQYF	TGCAGTGCTAGTTGGGGCGGGGGGGCGTTAAACATTCAGTACTTC
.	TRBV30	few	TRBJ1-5	CAWSTGSWNQPQHF	TGTGCCTGGAGCACAGGGTCATGGAATCAGCCCCAGCATTTT
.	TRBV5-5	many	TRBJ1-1	CASSLDGRWNTEAFF	TGTGCCAGCAGCTTAGATGGTCGGTGGAACACTGAAGCTTTCTTT
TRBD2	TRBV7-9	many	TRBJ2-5	CASSLELAGGETQYF	TGTGCCAGCAGCTTAGAACTAGCGGGAGGAGAGACCCAGTACTTC
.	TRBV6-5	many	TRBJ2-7	CASSYSISATGNSYEQYF	TGTGCCAGCAGTTACTCGATATCCGCAACGGGGAACTCCTACGAGCAGTACTTC
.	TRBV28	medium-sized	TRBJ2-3	CASSLTGTGGTDTQYF	TGTGCCAGCAGTTTGACAGGGACGGGAGGCACAGATACGCAGTATTTT
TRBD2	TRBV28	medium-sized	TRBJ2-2	CASSSSRLAGGSAGTGELFF	TGTGCCAGCAGTTCCTCAAGACTAGCGGGAGGATCGGCGGGCACCGGGGAGCTGTTTTTT
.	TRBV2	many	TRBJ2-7	CASSERGVYYEQYF	TGTGCCAGCAGTGAGCGGGGAGTTTATTACGAGCAGTACTTC
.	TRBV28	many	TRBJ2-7	CASAGGGAGSHEQYF	TGTGCCAGCGCCGGTGGGGGGGCAGGGTCCCACGAGCAGTACTTC
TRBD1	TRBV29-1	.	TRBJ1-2	CSVTLTGGRYGYTF	TGCAGCGTAACGTTAACAGGGGGCAGGTATGGCTACACCTTC
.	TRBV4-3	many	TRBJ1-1	CASSLKYYTEAFF	TGCGCCAGCAGCCTAAAGTATTACACTGAAGCTTTCTTT
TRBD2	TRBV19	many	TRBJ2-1	CASDKGLAGGEQFF	TGTGCCAGTGACAAAGGACTAGCGGGAGGTGAGCAGTTCTTC
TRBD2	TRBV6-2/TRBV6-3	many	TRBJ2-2	CASSYGTSGAPTGELFF	TGTGCCAGCAGTTACGGAACTAGCGGGGCACCCACCGGGGAGCTGTTTTTT
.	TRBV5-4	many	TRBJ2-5	CASSLPTRPETQYF	TGTGCCAGCAGCTTGCCGACTAGGCCAGAGACCCAGTACTTC
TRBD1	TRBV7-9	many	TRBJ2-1	CASSRTGSSYNEQFF	TGTGCCAGCAGCCGGACAGGGAGCTCCTACAATGAGCAGTTCTTC
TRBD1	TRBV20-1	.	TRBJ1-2	CSAVSPGQGFYGYTF	TGCAGTGCGGTATCTCCGGGACAGGGATTCTATGGCTACACCTTC
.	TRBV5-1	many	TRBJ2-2	CASSLVSALFANTGELFF	TGCGCCAGCAGCTTGGTTAGCGCCCTATTCGCGAACACCGGGGAGCTGTTTTTT
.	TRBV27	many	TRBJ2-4	CASSFGRPAKNIQYF	TGTGCCAGCAGTTTCGGAAGGCCAGCCAAAAACATTCAGTACTTC
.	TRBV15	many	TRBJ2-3	CATSRMIDTQYF	TGTGCCACCAGCAGAATGATAGATACGCAGTATTTT
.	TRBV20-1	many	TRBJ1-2	CSARTLSGVGGYTF	TGCAGTGCTAGAACTTTATCCGGGGTGGGTGGCTACACCTTC
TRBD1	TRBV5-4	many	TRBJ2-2	CASRPDRGFLFF	TGTGCCAGCAGACCGGACAGGGGTTTCCTGTTTTTT
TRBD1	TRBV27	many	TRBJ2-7	CASSFGDRAYEQYF	TGTGCCAGCAGTTTTGGGGACAGGGCCTACGAGCAGTACTTC
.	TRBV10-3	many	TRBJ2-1	CAIKESSQRSDEQFF	TGTGCCATCAAAGAAAGCTCTCAAAGGAGTGATGAGCAGTTCTTC
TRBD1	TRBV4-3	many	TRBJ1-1	CASSQDPRTGEAFF	TGCGCCAGCAGCCAAGATCCCAGGACAGGTGAAGCTTTCTTT
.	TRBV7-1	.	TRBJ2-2	CASSSWLPSGELFF	TGTGCCAGCAGCTCCTGGCTGCCCTCCGGGGAGCTGTTTTTT
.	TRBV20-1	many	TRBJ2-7	CSAGGGGTETYEQYF	TGCAGTGCGGGGGGGGGCGGGACGGAGACCTACGAGCAGTACTTC
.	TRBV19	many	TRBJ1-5	CASSIGQTSNQPQHF	TGTGCCAGTAGTATCGGACAGACTAGCAATCAGCCCCAGCATTTT
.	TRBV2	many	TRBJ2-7	CASSPNGLPEGEQYF	TGTGCCAGCTCCCCCAATGGGCTCCCCGAGGGAGAGCAGTACTTC